The next 22 T cell receptor beta chains were all read from a single sample in a study of blood T cell repertoires in COVID-19. Sequencing was performed with immunoSEQ multiplex PCR; in TCRdb, only in-frame clones are kept and a portion is missing. The profile shows about 490,000 clones, 70% to 90% of them singletons. Material: peripheral blood. The source is a human donor in a cohort sampled during active COVID-19.

The chain couples TRBV19 to TRBJ1-2, with D hard to call. V gave up 5 bases and J gave up 2 bases, with 6 bases separating them. This CDR3 contains 12 residues. The germline V gene encodes CDR1 LNHDA and CDR2 SQIVND (reference sequence). The CDR3 loop reads CASSRQNYGYTF. The CDR3 bases are TGTGCCAGTAGTCGTCAGAACTATGGCTACACCTTC.

The genes are TRBV19 and TRBJ2-5; 7 nucleotides agree with TRBD2. Germline lookup yields CDR1 LNHDA and CDR2 SQIVND (reference sequence). CDR3 length: 15 residues. Trimming removed 3 bases from V and 1 base from J; junction bases left unmatched: 5. CDR3 amino acids: CASSMAGRGQETQYF. The CDR3 DNA reads TGTGCCAGTAGTATGGCAGGGAGGGGCCAAGAGACCCAGTACTTC.

The J gene is TRBJ1-2, the V gene TRBV5-5; possibly TRBD1 for D (5 bases). CDR3 length equals 14 residues. V gave up 0 bases and J gave up 3 bases, with 9 bases separating them. Germline V lookup: CDR1 SGHKS, CDR2 YYEKEE (reference sequence). CDR3 bases: TGTGCCAGCAGCTTGGTAGGGGATGACTATGGCTACACCTTC. Translating it yields CASSLVGDDYGYTF.

The J gene is TRBJ1-2, the V gene TRBV6-4; a possible D gene is TRBD1 (6 bases). The CDR3 runs to 13 residues. Per the germline V gene, CDR1 is MRHNA and CDR2 is SNTAGT. The ends were cut back, 2 bases at V and 8 bases at J, with 12 bases in the middle. CDR3 sequence (DNA): TGTGCCAGCAGTGACGGGCCAGGGGAGGGCTACACCTTC. Translating gives CASSDGPGEGYTF.

This clone was detected only once. The V and J genes are TRBV19 and TRBJ2-7; 7 bases align to TRBD2. V lost 0 bases to trimming and J lost 3 bases; unmatched junction nucleotides: 5. The V gene's germline CDR1 is LNHDA and CDR2 SQIVND (reference sequence). CDR3 length: 15 amino acids. The CDR3 DNA reads TGTGCCAGTAGTATAGAGCGGGGGACGAACTACGAGCAGTACTTC. Protein: CASSIERGTNYEQYF. Full variable domain (outside the CDR3, taken from reference TRBV19 and TRBJ2-7): DGGITQSPKYLFRKEGQNVTLSCEQNLNHDAMYWYRQDPGQGLRLIYYSQIVNDFQKGDIAEGYSVSREKKESFPLTVTSAQKNPTAFYLCASSIERGTNYEQYFGPGTRLTVT.

The chain employs TRBV19 and TRBJ1-4; D is possibly TRBD1 (5 bases). Trimming took off 7 bases at V and 3 bases at J, with 15 bases between the two ends. This CDR3 is built from 15 residues. Germline values: CDR1 LNHDA, CDR2 SQIVND (reference sequence). CDR3 nucleotides: TGTGCCAGTAAAATCTTCCAGGGCTCTAATGAAAAACTGTTTTTT. Its protein is CASKIFQGSNEKLFF.

The chain combines TRBV5-1 with TRBJ2-6; D is uncertain. Between the trimmed V and J ends, which lost 1 base and 2 bases, there was a span of 7 bases. This CDR3 spans 15 amino acids. Germline V gene lookup returns CDR1 SGHRS and CDR2 YFSETQ. The CDR3 DNA reads as TGCGCCAGCAGCTTGAATATCGCTGGGGCCAACGTCCTGACTTTC. Translated: CASSLNIAGANVLTF.

This clone was detected a few times. The chain employs TRBV15 and TRBJ1-1; TRBD1 matches 12 bases. Germline CDR1 is LNHNV and CDR2 is YYDKDF (reference sequence). V lost 3 bases, J lost 10 bases, and 3 bases stayed unmatched. The CDR3 is made up of 13 amino acids. The CDR3 here is CATSRGQGAGAFF. CDR3 bases: TGTGCCACCAGCAGGGGACAGGGGGCAGGAGCTTTCTTT.

This rearrangement joins TRBV6-2 or TRBV6-3 to TRBJ2-4; 7 bases line up with TRBD2. Germline V gene sequence: CDR1 MNHEY, CDR2 SVGEGT. This CDR3 contains 17 residues. The trim removed 0 bases at V and 5 bases at J, leaving 10 bases unmatched. In DNA form, the CDR3 reads TGTGCCAGCAGTTACTCGCTAGCGGTTCGGGAAGAAAACATTCAGTACTTC. It translates to CASSYSLAVREENIQYF.

The chain couples TRBV19 to TRBJ1-5, with D unclear. The V and J ends lost 5 bases and 2 bases respectively, with 19 bases between them. Per germline, CDR1 LNHDA and CDR2 SQIVND (reference sequence). The CDR3 has 17 amino acids. CDR3 sequence (DNA): TGTGCCAGTAGTCCCTGGGAGGTCCTCGCTCGCAATCAGCCCCAGCATTTT. It translates to CASSPWEVLARNQPQHF.

The chain couples TRBV10-3 to TRBJ1-2; maybe TRBD1 (5 bases). Germline loops: CDR1 ENHRY, CDR2 SYGVKD. This CDR3 contains 13 residues. V was clipped by 8 bases and J by 0 bases, with 10 bases between them. The CDR3 sequence is CAIGQGPNYGYTF. CDR3 DNA sequence: TGTGCCATCGGGCAGGGTCCTAACTATGGCTACACCTTC.

The J gene is TRBJ1-2, the V gene TRBV27; 9 bases match TRBD1. J was trimmed by 3 bases and V by 6 bases; bases with no gene match: 11. Germline V gene lookup returns CDR1 MNHEY and CDR2 SMNVEV (reference sequence). The CDR3 extends over 16 amino acids. CDR3 sequence: CASSPGTGYVDYGYTF. The CDR3 DNA follows: TGTGCCAGCAGCCCCGGGACAGGGTACGTCGACTATGGCTACACCTTC.

The chain joins TRBV18 to TRBJ2-7; 9 positions match TRBD2. The CDR3 extends over 16 amino acids. V shed 0 bases, J shed 3 bases, and the junction held 6 bases outside the gene matches. Per germline, CDR1 KGHSH and CDR2 LQKENI. The CDR3 sequence: CASSPPGGSGSYEQYF. The CDR3 DNA is TGTGCCAGCTCACCACCCGGAGGTAGCGGGAGCTACGAGCAGTACTTC.

This chain joins TRBV29-1 and TRBJ1-6, with 9 nucleotides matching TRBD1. CDR3 length equals 16 residues. Losses at the gene ends were 6 bases for V and 0 bases for J; bases not matched to a gene: 6. The V gene's germline CDR1 is SQVTM and CDR2 ANQGSEA. The CDR3 loop reads CSVRTGEDSYNSPLHF. In DNA form, the CDR3 reads TGCAGCGTCCGGACAGGGGAAGACTCCTATAATTCACCCCTCCACTTT. The full variable domain, with the rest looked up from reference TRBV29-1 and TRBJ1-6, is SAVISQKPSRDICQRGTSLTIQCQVDSQVTMMFWYRQQPGQSLTLIATANQGSEATYESGFVIDKFPISRPNLTFSTLTVSNMSPEDSSIYLCSVRTGEDSYNSPLHFGNGTRLTVT.

This chain joins TRBV19 and TRBJ2-5, with 9 nucleotides matching TRBD2. From germline, CDR1 is LNHDA and CDR2 SQIVND (reference sequence). CDR3 size: 16 residues. The junction had 4 bases not matched to a gene; V was cut back by 0 bases and J by 2 bases. This CDR3 reads CASSIDFSGGQETQYF. The DNA for the CDR3 is TGTGCCAGTAGTATAGATTTTAGCGGGGGACAAGAGACCCAGTACTTC. Looking up the rest from reference TRBV19 and TRBJ2-5 gives the full variable domain: DGGITQSPKYLFRKEGQNVTLSCEQNLNHDAMYWYRQDPGQGLRLIYYSQIVNDFQKGDIAEGYSVSREKKESFPLTVTSAQKNPTAFYLCASSIDFSGGQETQYFGPGTRLLVL.

V gene TRBV6-1 combines with J gene TRBJ1-4; D is ambiguous. Germline CDR1 reads MNHNS; CDR2 reads SASEGT. CDR3 length: 15 residues. Trimming left V 1 base short and J 7 bases short, with 13 bases between. CDR3 region: CASSEVRGRGEKLFF. The CDR3 bases are TGTGCCAGCAGTGAAGTCCGGGGTCGGGGTGAAAAACTGTTTTTT.

V gene TRBV2 combines with J gene TRBJ1-1, with D hard to call. Between the trimmed V and J ends, which lost 6 bases and 0 bases, there was a span of 8 bases. This CDR3 comprises 13 residues. Germline CDR1 SNHLY, CDR2 FYNNEI. The CDR3 DNA reads TGTGCCAGCAGCGCCAGTATGAACACTGAAGCTTTCTTT. Protein sequence: CASSASMNTEAFF.

The chain joins TRBV10-3 to TRBJ1-4; D is ambiguous. Between the trimmed V and J ends, which lost 0 bases and 0 bases, there was a span of 11 bases. Looked up from germline, CDR1 is ENHRY and CDR2 is SYGVKD. The CDR3 is 17 amino acids. The CDR3 DNA is TGTGCCATCAGTGAGTCGTCAGCGGCATCAACTAATGAAAAACTGTTTTTT. This translates into CAISESSAASTNEKLFF.

This chain connects TRBV19 to TRBJ2-1; TRBD2 matches 9 bases. Germline-derived CDR1 and CDR2 are LNHDA and SQIVND (reference sequence). The CDR3 is 15 amino acids. The ends lost 2 bases at V and 3 bases at J; junction bases unmatched: 2. CDR3 sequence reads: CASSILLAGYNEQFF. CDR3 DNA sequence: TGTGCCAGTAGTATATTACTAGCGGGCTACAATGAGCAGTTCTTC.

The gene calls are TRBV9 and TRBJ1-2; 7 nucleotides line up with TRBD1. The CDR3 extends over 18 amino acids. CDR1 and CDR2 from the germline V gene are SGDLS and YYNGEE. Trimming cost V 4 bases and J 0 bases; bases outside gene matches: 15. For the CDR3, the DNA is TGTGCCAGCAGCATGGACCTGACAGGGACGTCCCCTAACTATGGCTACACCTTC. Protein: CASSMDLTGTSPNYGYTF.

The chain employs TRBV7-9 and TRBJ2-5, with 15 bases matching TRBD2. This CDR3 comprises 18 residues. V was pared by 1 base and J by 4 bases, with 7 bases of the junction left unmatched. Per germline, CDR1 SEHNR and CDR2 FQNEAQ (reference sequence). CDR3 protein: CASSLGWTSGREGETQYF. In DNA form, the CDR3 reads TGTGCCAGCAGCTTAGGATGGACTAGCGGGAGGGAGGGAGAGACCCAGTACTTC.

The chain joins TRBV19 to TRBJ1-2; no clear D gene. V shed 1 base and J shed 4 bases, with 10 bases lying between them. Germline assignment: CDR1 LNHDA and CDR2 SQIVND (reference sequence). The CDR3 has 14 residues. CDR3 coding DNA: TGTGCCAGTAGTATAGCGCCGGTCGCCTATGGCTACACCTTC. It yields the protein CASSIAPVAYGYTF. Full variable domain (missing parts from reference TRBV19 and TRBJ1-2): DGGITQSPKYLFRKEGQNVTLSCEQNLNHDAMYWYRQDPGQGLRLIYYSQIVNDFQKGDIAEGYSVSREKKESFPLTVTSAQKNPTAFYLCASSIAPVAYGYTFGSGTRLTVV.